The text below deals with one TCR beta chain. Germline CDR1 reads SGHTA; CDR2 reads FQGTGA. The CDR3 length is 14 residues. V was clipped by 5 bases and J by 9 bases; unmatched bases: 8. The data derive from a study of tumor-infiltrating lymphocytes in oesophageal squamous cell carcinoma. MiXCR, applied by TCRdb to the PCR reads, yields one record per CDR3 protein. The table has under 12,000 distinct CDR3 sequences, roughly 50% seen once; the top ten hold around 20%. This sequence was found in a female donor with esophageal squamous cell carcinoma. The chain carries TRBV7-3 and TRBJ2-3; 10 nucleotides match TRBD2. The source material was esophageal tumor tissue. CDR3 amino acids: CASSPGASGGTQYF. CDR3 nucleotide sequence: TGTGCCAGCAGCCCTGGGGCTAGCGGGGGAACGCAGTATTTT.